This T cell receptor (beta chain) emerged from a study of T cells expressing NK-cell markers (dated by TCRdb to about 2020). With respect to the entire study: About 8 donors provided sorted CD3+CD56+NKG2C+, CD3+CD56+NKG2C- and CD3+CD56-NKG2C+ T-cell subsets, whose TCR beta-chain repertoires were profiled. Among the eight sequenced donors, only one was HCMV-seronegative, while the other seven were HCMV-seropositive. Randomly selected healthy volunteers, three men and five women, were used as the eight sequenced donors. The libraries were sequenced on Illumina HiSeq 2000/2500, MiSeq or NextSeq, producing 2 x 150 bp reads. Summary of the overall study and its limitations: Those dominant clonotypes were again the most abundant among CD3+CD56-NKG2C+ cells in several donors, at roughly 25-60.1%. In six donors, the dominant CD3+CD56+NKG2C+ clonotypes ranked among the top 10 CD8+ clonotypes, making up roughly 1.0-8% of CD8+ T cells. It remained unclear whether the expanded NKG2C-expressing T cell clones were specific for HCMV antigens.

A commercial ELISA kit detecting HCMV-specific IgG in serum was used to determine HCMV serostatus. Ficoll density gradient centrifugation was used to isolate peripheral blood mononuclear cells from blood. Instrument used: Illumina HiSeq 2000. 5'RACE template switching, by which a universal primer site and unique molecular identifiers were added, was used to make TCR beta cDNA libraries. cDNA synthesis was primed from the TCR beta constant segment, followed by two successive PCR amplification steps. The original pipeline was this. MIGEC was used to demultiplex reads and group the reads by UMI, and MiTCR was used to assemble and quantify clonotypes. To exclude erroneous sequences, only TCR cDNA sequences supported by at least two reads were retained. The tcR package was used for downstream repertoire analysis, and clonotypes were matched across fractions by CDR3 nucleotide sequence plus V segment. VDJmatch was used to annotate antigen specificity against VDJdb, with one amino acid substitution in CDR3 allowed. The reads went through TCRdb reprocessing, and each CDR3 protein sequence gets one entry with no DNA. Here the V and J calls rest on TCRdb's processing, not on the authors' analysis. The sample's clone listing holds approximately 420,000 distinct CDR3 sequences. Of the sample, around 10% falls within the top ten clones.

A remark on this clonotype: Its antigen remains undetermined.

The CDR3 contains 13 residues, cysteine and phenylalanine counted. No DNA sequence was recorded. The chain employs TRBV12-3 or TRBV12-4 and TRBJ2-7; without DNA, the TCRdb call of TRBD1 cannot be checked. The sample taken for sequencing was blood T cells: a sorted CD56 or NKG2C T cell subset, CD4+ or CD8+ T cells, or bulk PBMC T cells (not recorded which). The sequence came from a woman in her 50s in good health. Donor details come from another sample of the same person, matched by shared clones. The CDR3 sequence is CASTRNRVGEQYF.